This T cell receptor beta chain was retrieved from a study of T cells after yellow fever vaccination. Via MiXCR, TCRdb re-called the 5' RACE reads, giving one row per CDR3 protein. The table records around 310,000 distinct CDR3 sequences, about 9.5% of them present only once. Ten or more counts support this clonotype. Its antigen is unknown. Study conclusions and caveats: Abundant clonotypes from the bulk population could get into FACS-sorted repertoires as contaminants.

The sequencing used PBMCs, collected on the day of the first yellow fever vaccination. The source of this sequence is a man aged 18 to 29 who received the YFV17D yellow fever vaccine.

This CDR3 is CASSLGQETGELFF. DNA for the CDR3: TGTGCCAGCAGTTTAGGTCAGGAAACCGGGGAGCTGTTTTTT. The V call is TRBV12-3 or TRBV12-4, the J call TRBJ2-2; D is unclear. Trimming shortened V by 1 base and J by 5 bases, and 8 bases separated the two germline ends. This CDR3 is 14 amino acids long.